Listed here are 2 T cell receptor beta chains from one sample, sequenced in a study of beta chain features in type 1 diabetes (dated by TCRdb to the late 2010s). The library came from the immunoSEQ multiplex PCR assay. All of the isolated RNA was reverse transcribed with the High Capacity cDNA Reverse Transcription Kit, so expressed TCRB transcripts were sequenced. In its TCRdb copy, this immuneACCESS table keeps in-frame sequences only and misses some clones. Where compared with another copy, unresolved V genes explain less than half of these, and the others have no known cause. The sample includes around 500,000 clones, with 25% to 35% observed a single time. Clones ranked in the top ten supply 0.05% to 0.065% of the sample. Sequences were obtained from naive CD4+ T cells from blood. Per the publication, the cell subset or site label means: true naive CD4+ T cells. These receptors all stem from a man younger than 35 in good health.

V gene TRBV15 combines with J gene TRBJ1-4; unclear D gene. The length of the CDR3 is 15 residues. Germline CDR1 and CDR2: LNHNV and YYDKDF (reference sequence). Trimming cost V 0 bases and J 2 bases, with 7 bases left between them. The CDR3 sequence: CATSRDVGTNEKLFF. DNA of the CDR3: TGTGCCACCAGCAGAGATGTGGGGACTAATGAAAAACTGTTTTTT.

This clone was picked up a small number of times. V and J are TRBV7-2 and TRBJ2-5, with a weak D call TRBD2 (6 bases). Trimming shortened V by 5 bases and J by 2 bases, and 12 bases separated the two germline ends. Germline V gene data show CDR1 as SGHTA and CDR2 as FQGNSA. The CDR3 totals 14 residues. The CDR3 bases are TGTGCCAGCAGCCGGGGGTGGGGTCAAGAGACCCAGTACTTC. Translated, it gives CASSRGWGQETQYF.